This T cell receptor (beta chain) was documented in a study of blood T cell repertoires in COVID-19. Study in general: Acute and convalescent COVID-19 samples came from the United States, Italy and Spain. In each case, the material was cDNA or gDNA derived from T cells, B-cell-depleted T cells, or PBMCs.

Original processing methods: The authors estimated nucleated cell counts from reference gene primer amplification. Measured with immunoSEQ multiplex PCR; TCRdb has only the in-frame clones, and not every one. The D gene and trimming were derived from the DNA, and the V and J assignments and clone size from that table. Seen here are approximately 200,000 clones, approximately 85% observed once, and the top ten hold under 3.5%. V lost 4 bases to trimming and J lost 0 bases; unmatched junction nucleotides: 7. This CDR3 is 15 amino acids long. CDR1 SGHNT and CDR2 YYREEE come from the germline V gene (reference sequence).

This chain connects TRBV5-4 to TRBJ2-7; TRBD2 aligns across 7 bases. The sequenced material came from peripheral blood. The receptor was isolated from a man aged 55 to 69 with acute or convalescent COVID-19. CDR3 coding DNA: TGTGCCAGCAGCCGGACCGGGACTAACTCCTACGAGCAGTACTTC. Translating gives CASSRTGTNSYEQYF.